Below, 26 T cell receptor beta chains from the same sample are listed, as sequenced in a study of blood T cell repertoires in COVID-19. Measured with immunoSEQ multiplex PCR; TCRdb has only the in-frame clones, and not every one. The sample contains under 150,000 clones, 76% of which appear only once. The sequencing sample was made of peripheral blood. The receptors shown here come from a man in his 60s with acute or convalescent COVID-19.

With regard to this clone: At one end, the junction sequence differs from germline, possibly due to a read error. The chain has TRBV10-2 and TRBJ2-3, with 9 positions matching TRBD1. The length of the CDR3 is 13 residues. Germline V gene lookup returns CDR1 WSHSY and CDR2 SAAADI. CDR3 loop: CASSEPGDRVGVF. The CDR3 DNA follows: TGCGCCAGCAGTGAACCGGGGGACAGGGTCGGTGTTTTT.

The chain uses TRBV16 and TRBJ1-4; TRBD1 matches 8 bases. Per germline, CDR1 KGHSY and CDR2 FQNENV. The J segment lost 12 bases and the V segment lost 2 bases, leaving 5 bases of the junction unmatched. The CDR3 extends over 13 amino acids. Here the CDR3 reads CASSQNVQGELFF. CDR3 nucleotide sequence: TGTGCCAGCAGCCAAAACGTACAGGGGGAACTGTTTTTT.

V gene TRBV29-1 combines with J gene TRBJ1-5; 8 nucleotides align to TRBD1. V dropped 5 bases and J dropped 3; count of bases not matched to a gene: 3. Germline V gene lookup returns CDR1 SQVTM and CDR2 ANQGSEA. This CDR3 contains 13 residues. For the CDR3, the DNA is TGCAGCGTTAGGACAGGGACCAATCAGCCCCAGCATTTT. Protein sequence: CSVRTGTNQPQHF.

The chain links TRBV28 to TRBJ1-2; D may be TRBD1 (5 bases). Trimming removed 4 bases at V and 2 bases at J, with 14 bases between. This CDR3 spans 15 amino acids. In germline, CDR1 is MDHEN, CDR2 SYDVKM. This chain's CDR3 is CASSWGFRVNYGYTF. The DNA for the CDR3 is TGTGCCAGCAGTTGGGGCTTTCGTGTGAACTATGGCTACACCTTC.

This chain links TRBV30 with TRBJ1-4; TRBD1 aligns across 8 bases. Looked up from germline, CDR1 is GTSNPN and CDR2 is SVGIG (reference sequence). CDR3 length equals 15 residues. V lost 1 base and J lost 11; bases outside the gene matches: 12. Here the CDR3 DNA reads TGTGCCTGGAGTGGTCTGGACAGGGAAGCAACGAAACTGTTTTTT. Its translation is CAWSGLDREATKLFF.

This chain joins TRBV6-5 and TRBJ1-2; D call uncertain. The V end lost 7 bases, the J end lost 3 bases, and 12 bases lay between the germline ends. This CDR3 comprises 13 residues. In germline, CDR1 is MNHEY, CDR2 SVGAGI. Here the CDR3 reads CASINFRDYGYTF. Here the CDR3 DNA reads TGTGCCAGCATTAACTTCCGGGACTATGGCTACACCTTC.

This clone was seen at least ten times. Other DNA sequences in the same sample also yield this CDR3. This chain links TRBV19 with TRBJ2-2, with 7 nucleotides matching TRBD1. The CDR3 is made up of 14 amino acids. V trimming: 9 bases; J trimming: 4 bases; junction bases outside the gene matches: 8. Germline V gene sequence: CDR1 LNHDA, CDR2 SQIVND (reference sequence). CDR3 sequence reads: CASSTAGGTGELFF. CDR3 coding DNA: TGTGCCAGCTCGACGGCAGGGGGCACCGGGGAGCTGTTTTTT.

The genes are TRBV18 and TRBJ2-3; the match to TRBD1 covers 9 bases. V gave up 0 bases and J gave up 4 bases; unmatched junction bases: 2. This CDR3 comprises 15 residues. Germline assignment: CDR1 KGHSH and CDR2 LQKENI. The CDR3 here is CASSPPDRGADTQYF. CDR3 nucleotide sequence: TGTGCCAGCTCACCACCGGACAGGGGAGCAGATACGCAGTATTTT.

The rearrangement joins TRBV27 to TRBJ1-4; no definite D call. The germline V and J ends were trimmed by 4 bases and 0 bases, with 9 bases remaining between them. CDR1 and CDR2 (germline): MNHEY, SMNVEV (reference sequence). The CDR3 length is 15 residues. The CDR3 DNA sequence: TGTGCCAGCAGTTCCAGTGGTGCAACTAATGAAAAACTGTTTTTT. Protein sequence: CASSSSGATNEKLFF.

The chain recombines TRBV18 with TRBJ1-1; TRBD1 is a possible D gene (6 bases). The length of the CDR3 is 13 residues. CDR1 is KGHSH and CDR2 is LQKENI in the germline V gene. V gave up 6 bases and J gave up 1 base, with 9 bases separating them. The DNA for the CDR3 is TGTGCCAGCTCCCAGGGACAGAACACTGAAGCTTTCTTT. It specifies CASSQGQNTEAFF.

This chain connects TRBV2 to TRBJ2-3; 9 bases are shared with TRBD2. The CDR3 consists of 15 residues. Germline V gene data show CDR1 as SNHLY and CDR2 as FYNNEI. J was trimmed by 0 bases and V by 4 bases; bases with no gene match: 2. The DNA of the CDR3 is TGTGCCAGCAGTGGACTAGCGGCTAGCACAGATACGCAGTATTTT. Its protein product is CASSGLAASTDTQYF.

This clone was seen more than once but under ten times. V is TRBV29-1 and J is TRBJ2-3; a weak D match, TRBD2 (7 bases). Trimming pared 1 base from V and 8 bases from J, leaving 13 bases between. The germline V gene encodes CDR1 SQVTM and CDR2 ANQGSEA. The CDR3 covers 13 residues. The chain's CDR3 is CSVEVAGAGTQYF. CDR3 nucleotides: TGCAGCGTTGAAGTTGCGGGGGCCGGTACGCAGTATTTT.

As DNA, the CDR3 is TGTGCCAGCAGTGAATGGGGGGGGACGTTCAATGAGCAGTTCTTC. Its protein product is CASSEWGGTFNEQFF. The rearrangement links TRBV2 to TRBJ2-1; 7 bases fit TRBD2. Germline assignment: CDR1 SNHLY and CDR2 FYNNEI. The CDR3 sequence is 15 residues long. The V segment lost 2 bases and the J segment 6 bases; nucleotides outside the gene matches: 7.

V and J are TRBV28 and TRBJ2-1, with 9 bases matching TRBD2. The CDR3 length is 15 residues. Germline loops: CDR1 MDHEN, CDR2 SYDVKM. V dropped 6 bases and J dropped 8; count of bases not matched to a gene: 11. The chain's CDR3 is CASSAGGVGSDEQFF. CDR3 sequence (DNA): TGTGCCAGCAGCGCGGGGGGGGTAGGGTCCGATGAGCAGTTCTTC.

This clone was seen only a few times. V usage is TRBV11-2 and J usage is TRBJ1-1, with D maybe TRBD1 (5 bases). Germline V gives CDR1 SGHAT, CDR2 FQNNGV. V dropped 5 bases and J dropped 5 bases, with 21 bases sitting between them. The CDR3 runs 16 residues. The CDR3 region is CASSPTLYGGGTEAFF. As DNA, the CDR3 is TGTGCCAGCAGCCCTACACTGTATGGGGGAGGGACTGAAGCTTTCTTT.

This clone came up a few times. The genes are TRBV3-1 (or the pseudogene TRBV3-2) and TRBJ2-7; 8 bases are a match to TRBD1. The CDR3 runs 15 residues. Germline-derived CDR1 and CDR2 are LGHDT and YNNKEL (reference sequence). J gave up 3 bases and V 4 bases, and 8 bases lay outside the gene matches. CDR3 in DNA: TGTGCCAGCAGCCCCCGCTACGGACAGGGCTACGAGCAGTACTTC. Translating it yields CASSPRYGQGYEQYF.

This clone appeared a few times. The sample carries other DNA sequences with the same CDR3. The rearrangement uses TRBV6-5 and TRBJ2-7, with TRBD1 matching over 7 bases. The V gene's germline CDR1 is MNHEY and CDR2 SVGAGI. The CDR3 is 14 residues long. The J segment lost 1 base and the V segment lost 2 bases, leaving 2 bases of the junction unmatched. The CDR3 reads CASSYAGGSYEQYF. As DNA, the CDR3 is TGTGCCAGCAGTTACGCAGGGGGTTCCTACGAGCAGTACTTC.

This clone has only one observation. The chain recombines TRBV28 with TRBJ1-4, with 8 nucleotides matching TRBD1. V gave up 6 bases and J gave up 12 bases; unmatched junction bases: 3. Germline loops: CDR1 MDHEN, CDR2 SYDVKM. This CDR3 is built from 11 residues. Here the CDR3 reads CASSPGGELFF. The CDR3 DNA reads TGTGCCAGCAGCCCAGGGGGCGAACTGTTTTTT.

This chain joins TRBV6-5 and TRBJ1-1; the D gene is possibly TRBD1 (5 bases). V shed 4 bases and J shed 7 bases, with 16 bases lying between them. CDR1 and CDR2 (germline): MNHEY, SVGAGI. This CDR3 has 14 residues. The CDR3 DNA reads as TGTGCCAGCAGTTCTGACAGCCGTTCGGATGAAGCTTTCTTT. Translating gives CASSSDSRSDEAFF.

This chain links TRBV7-9 with TRBJ2-2; D possibly corresponds to TRBD2 (5 bases). V was shortened by 5 bases and J by 8 bases, with 15 bases between the two germline ends. CDR3 length equals 14 residues. Germline values: CDR1 SEHNR, CDR2 FQNEAQ (reference sequence). This CDR3 reads CASSVHGVGGELFF. In DNA, the CDR3 is TGTGCCAGCAGCGTCCACGGGGTGGGAGGGGAGCTGTTTTTT.

The chain couples TRBV6-1 to TRBJ1-5, with D tentatively TRBD1 (6 bases). V lost 4 bases to trimming and J lost 0 bases, with 16 bases between them. The CDR3 covers 17 residues. Per germline, CDR1 MNHNS and CDR2 SASEGT. The CDR3 sequence is CASSADSGDYSNQPQHF. The DNA for the CDR3 is TGTGCCAGCAGTGCGGACAGCGGCGATTATAGCAATCAGCCCCAGCATTTT.

This rearrangement joins TRBV10-3 to TRBJ1-2; D call uncertain. The germline V gene has CDR1 ENHRY and CDR2 SYGVKD. V dropped 3 bases and J dropped 7 bases, with 9 bases sitting between them. This CDR3 spans 12 amino acids. The CDR3 bases are TGTGCCATCAGTGAAGTAGGGAGTGGCTACACCTTC. It is translated as CAISEVGSGYTF.

The chain links TRBV6-1 to TRBJ2-7, with a tentative D call TRBD2 (6 bases). Germline lookup yields CDR1 MNHNS and CDR2 SASEGT. The CDR3 spans 15 residues. V gave up 3 bases and J gave up 6 bases, with 18 bases separating them. CDR3 coding DNA: TGTGCCAGCAGTGACGTACAGTGGGACTGGCGCGAGCAGTACTTC. Translated: CASSDVQWDWREQYF.

The rearrangement uses TRBV5-5 and TRBJ1-2, with D possibly TRBD1 on 6 matching bases. Between the trimmed V and J ends, which lost 0 bases and 2 bases, there was a span of 17 bases. Germline lookup yields CDR1 SGHKS and CDR2 YYEKEE (reference sequence). The CDR3 contains 17 residues. The DNA of the CDR3 is TGTGCCAGCAGCTTGGAGGGTACGCAGGGGCGAAACTATGGCTACACCTTC. Translating it yields CASSLEGTQGRNYGYTF.

This clone was detected many times. The chain carries TRBV6-5 and TRBJ2-7, with 10 bases identical to TRBD1. V dropped 5 bases and J dropped 5; count of bases not matched to a gene: 9. This CDR3 has 15 amino acids. CDR1 is MNHEY and CDR2 is SVGAGI in the germline V gene. In DNA form, the CDR3 reads TGTGCCAGCAGTCCCCTCGGGACAGGGGATGACGAGCAGTACTTC. Its protein product is CASSPLGTGDDEQYF.

J is TRBJ2-3 and V is TRBV6-6; tentatively, D is TRBD1 (6 bases). The V and J ends lost 6 bases and 0 bases respectively, with 10 bases between them. The CDR3 is 14 residues long. Germline V gene lookup returns CDR1 MNHNY and CDR2 SVGAGI (reference sequence). The CDR3 DNA reads TGTGCCAGCAGCCCTGGACAGAGCACAGATACGCAGTATTTT. This encodes CASSPGQSTDTQYF.